Following are 4 T cell receptor beta chains from one sample sequenced in a study of monozygotic twins with cystic fibrosis. Here immunoSEQ multiplex PCR was the method, and the copy in TCRdb shows in-frame clones only, minus some. The table shows fewer than 15,000 clones, with approximately 98% occurring only once. The sample taken for sequencing was blood. These receptors all stem from a girl aged 2 to 10 with cystic fibrosis.

This clone occurred once. This chain joins TRBV7-2 and TRBJ1-1; a weak D match, TRBD1 (6 bases). The CDR3 has 18 amino acids. The V gene lost 7 bases and the J gene lost 1 base, with 25 bases spanning the gap. The germline V gene has CDR1 SGHTA and CDR2 FQGNSA. CDR3 region: CASILRVVAGVQNTEAFF. Here the CDR3 DNA reads TGTGCCAGCATCCTAAGGGTCGTGGCAGGGGTACAGAACACTGAAGCTTTCTTT.

The rearrangement uses TRBV29-1 and TRBJ1-1; no clear D. V was trimmed by 8 bases and J by 1 base, leaving 14 bases between them. CDR3 length equals 13 residues. The V gene's germline CDR1 is SQVTM and CDR2 ANQGSEA. CDR3 DNA: TGCAGCTTGAATGGTGGTGAGAACACTGAAGCTTTCTTT. Translated, it gives CSLNGGENTEAFF.

There are a few counts of this clone. The CDR3 sequence: CASSPAGHRPVGQPQHF. The CDR3 DNA is TGTGCCAGCAGCCCCGCGGGCCACAGACCCGTCGGGCAGCCCCAGCATTTT. V and J are TRBV7-2 and TRBJ1-5; the D is unclear. V lost 5 bases, J lost 7 bases, and 24 bases lay in between. The germline CDR1 and CDR2 sequences are SGHTA and FQGNSA. CDR3 length: 17 residues.

V is TRBV7-2 and J is TRBJ1-1; 7 bases are shared with TRBD1. J gave up 4 bases and V 0 bases, and 5 bases lay outside the gene matches. Germline CDR1 is SGHTA and CDR2 is FQGNSA. CDR3 length: 15 residues. For the CDR3, the DNA is TGTGCCAGCAGCTTAGCGACAGGGTCGGCCACTGAAGCTTTCTTT. Protein: CASSLATGSATEAFF.